This T cell receptor (beta chain) was found in a study of shared clonotypes between healthy human individuals. The study's findings and limits: The study found about 5.1% of naive CD4 clonotypes shared across a handful of donors.

For every subset, genomic DNA was evenly distributed across several immunoSEQ plates. Profiled with immunoSEQ multiplex PCR; TCRdb holds only in-frame clones, not every one. The table records about 1,800,000 clones, about 95% of them present only once. About this clone: Its antigen is not known. One end of the junction does not line up with germline, which may come from a read error. Within the sample, other DNA sequences also encode this same CDR3.

Per germline, CDR1 SGHDT and CDR2 YYEEEE. This CDR3 is built from 14 residues. In the naive CD8 group, cells lacked CD45RO and were positively selected for CCR7, so terminally differentiated effector memory CD45RA+ cells were left out. Material for sequencing was naive CD8+ T cells sorted from blood. The chain recombines TRBV5-6 with TRBJ2-7; the D is unclear. The sequence came from a man aged 18 to 35 in good health. In DNA form, the CDR3 reads TGTGCCAGCAGCTCCGAACCGCAAGCCTACGAGCAGTACTTT. It encodes CASSSEPQAYEQYF. The full variable domain, with the rest looked up from reference TRBV5-6 and TRBJ2-7, is DAGVTQSPTHLIKTRGQQVTLRCSPKSGHDTVSWYQQALGQGPQFIFQYYEEEERQRGNFPDRFSGHQFPNYSSELNVNALLLGDSALYLCASSSEPQAYEQYFGPGTRLTVT.